This T cell receptor (beta chain) was sequenced in a study of tumor-infiltrating lymphocytes in primary liver carcinoma. Across the whole study: The patients, men and women alike, were aged 30 to 69 years. Productive TCRbeta read yields ran from roughly 3.8 to 7.5 million per sample and were similar between tissues.

Study results and limitations: Tumor region pairs shared more overlap than did tumor-adjacent and tumor-blood pairs.

Researchers drew blood RNA from unsorted whole blood and extracted germline DNA as well. Surgery was preceded by the collection of about 3.6 milliliters of peripheral blood. In this sample, this clonotype turned up a few times. The antigen remains unidentified. A constant-region primer served to make TCR beta cDNA from roughly 500 ng total RNA. Slightly modified ARM-PCR, run as three nested multiplex PCR rounds, produced the TCR beta libraries. TCRdb re-derived calls from the multiplex PCR reads in MiXCR, one entry per CDR3 protein. Of some 190,000 distinct CDR3 sequences listed, about 60% were seen once; the top ten hold under 75%. What was sequenced was peripheral blood. This clonotype was obtained from a man aged 35 to 55 with primary liver carcinoma and hepatitis B virus infection.

The CDR3 protein is CAISESGHEQYF. DNA for the CDR3: TGTGCCATCAGTGAGTCGGGGCACGAGCAGTACTTC. This rearrangement joins TRBV10-3 to TRBJ2-7, with a possible D match to TRBD1 (5 bases). Per the germline V gene, CDR1 is ENHRY and CDR2 is SYGVKD. V was trimmed by 0 bases and J by 5 bases, leaving 5 bases between them. This CDR3 spans 12 amino acids.